This TCR beta chain derives from a study of blood T cell repertoires in COVID-19. Sequencing used immunoSEQ multiplex PCR; TCRdb keeps in-frame clones, though not all of them. The sample includes 250,000 to 350,000 clones, approximately 90% of them seen just once. CDR1 and CDR2 (germline): LGHNA, YNFKEQ. The V and J ends lost 2 bases and 5 bases, in that order; junction bases with no gene match: 3. The CDR3 has 15 amino acids. The chain uses TRBV4-2 and TRBJ2-1; 10 bases align to TRBD1. The sequence was collected from a woman between 55 and 75 years old with acute or convalescent COVID-19. The sequenced sample was peripheral blood. As DNA, the CDR3 is TGTGCCAGCAGCCAAAGAGGGACAGGGGACAATGAGCAGTTCTTC. Amino acids: CASSQRGTGDNEQFF.